The 2 T cell receptor beta chains reported below all come from one sample, sequenced in a study of blood T cell repertoires in COVID-19. Data came from immunoSEQ multiplex PCR; TCRdb stores just in-frame clones and leaves some out. This table holds approximately 75,000 clones, under 80% found once. What was sequenced was peripheral blood. The receptors come from a woman of 80 years or more with active or convalescent COVID-19.

V usage is TRBV6-2 or TRBV6-3 and J usage is TRBJ2-7; possibly TRBD2 for D (6 bases). Germline V CDR1 and CDR2: MNHEY, SVGEGT. The CDR3 has 16 residues. Trimming shortened V by 2 bases and J by 0 bases, and 14 bases separated the two germline ends. The CDR3 protein is CASSYARLVSSYEQYF. CDR3 coding DNA: TGTGCCAGCAGTTACGCACGACTAGTCTCCTCCTACGAGCAGTACTTC.

The rearrangement uses TRBV28 and TRBJ1-3; 7 bases align to TRBD1. From germline, CDR1 is MDHEN and CDR2 SYDVKM. This CDR3 comprises 14 residues. J gave up 4 bases and V 3 bases, and 3 bases lay outside the gene matches. The CDR3 DNA is TGTGCCAGCAGTTTGGGGACAGAGGGAAACACCATATATTTT. Encoded protein: CASSLGTEGNTIYF. The full variable domain, its missing parts supplied by reference TRBV28 and TRBJ1-3, is DVKVTQSSRYLVKRTGEKVFLECVQDMDHENMFWYRQDPGLGLRLIYFSYDVKMKEKGDIPEGYSVSREKKERFSLILESASTNQTSMYLCASSLGTEGNTIYFGEGSWLTVV.